These 29 T cell receptor beta chains came from one sample sequenced in a study of OX40 agonist ivuxolimab in advanced cancers. Only in-frame clones appear in the TCRdb table, and some are missing; sequencing was by immunoSEQ multiplex PCR. The table has under 14,000 clones, 75% to 80% seen once. The specimen was CD4+ or CD8+ T cells sorted from blood, collected in a trial of the OX40 agonist ivuxolimab. The receptor set was obtained from an adult with an advanced solid tumor such as melanoma, head and neck, liver or kidney cancer.

This sequence joins TRBV14 and TRBJ2-2; no clear D gene. CDR3 length: 13 residues. Between the trimmed V and J ends, which lost 5 bases and 5 bases, there was a span of 9 bases. Germline loops: CDR1 SGHDN, CDR2 FVKESK. This chain's CDR3 is CASSGSTTGELFF. The CDR3, as DNA: TGTGCCAGCAGCGGAAGTACGACCGGGGAGCTGTTTTTT.

The rearrangement joins TRBV10-3 to TRBJ2-5, with D perhaps assigned TRBD1 or TRBD2 (7 bases each). This CDR3 is built from 13 residues. With 6 bases removed from V and 5 bases from J, the gap between germline ends came to 13 bases. The germline V gene has CDR1 ENHRY and CDR2 SYGVKD. The DNA of the CDR3 is TGTGCCATCAGAGCGGGACAGCAGGAGACCCAGTACTTC. Protein sequence: CAIRAGQQETQYF.

The chain is built from TRBV5-4 and TRBJ2-7, with 8 positions matching TRBD1. The CDR3 spans 15 residues. The trim removed 0 bases at V and 5 bases at J, leaving 7 bases unmatched. The V gene's germline CDR1 is SGHNT and CDR2 YYREEE (reference sequence). In DNA form, the CDR3 reads TGTGCCAGCAGCTTGGAGTCAGGGGGCTCGAACGAGCAGTACTTC. This translates into CASSLESGGSNEQYF.

The V and J genes are TRBV14 and TRBJ2-7; 7 bases are a match to TRBD1. The germline V gene encodes CDR1 SGHDN and CDR2 FVKESK. The ends lost 4 bases at V and 3 bases at J; junction bases unmatched: 9. The CDR3 is 15 residues long. The CDR3 protein is CASSPRTGVRYEQYF. CDR3 in DNA: TGTGCCAGCAGCCCCCGGACAGGAGTACGCTACGAGCAGTACTTC.

The chain combines TRBV27 with TRBJ2-1; D perhaps matches TRBD1 (6 bases). Germline V gene lookup returns CDR1 MNHEY and CDR2 SMNVEV (reference sequence). Trimming cost V 5 bases and J 0 bases, with 17 bases left between them. The CDR3 has 17 amino acids. The CDR3 DNA sequence: TGTGCCAGCAGTCAGACAGGTTCCTCGAGCTCCTACAATGAGCAGTTCTTC. It is translated as CASSQTGSSSSYNEQFF.

The chain is built from TRBV4-2 and TRBJ2-7; D is possibly TRBD2 (5 bases). This CDR3 is built from 14 residues. Per germline, CDR1 LGHNA and CDR2 YNFKEQ. The germline V and J ends were trimmed by 4 bases and 7 bases, with 17 bases remaining between them. For the CDR3, the DNA is TGTGCCAGCAGCCTGGGTAGCGAGTTCGAAGAGCAGTACTTC. Protein sequence: CASSLGSEFEEQYF.

The chain links TRBV4-2 to TRBJ2-3; 11 bases map to TRBD2. Germline CDR1 and CDR2: LGHNA and YNFKEQ. The CDR3 runs 16 residues. The trim removed 1 base at V and 2 bases at J, leaving 2 bases unmatched. Here the CDR3 DNA reads TGTGCCAGCAGCCAAGTAGCGGGAGGGCCCACAGATACGCAGTATTTT. Residues: CASSQVAGGPTDTQYF.

This sequence joins TRBV30 and TRBJ2-1; D call uncertain. The CDR3 spans 10 residues. The V end lost 1 base, the J end lost 9 bases, and 4 bases lay between the germline ends. Germline V gene data show CDR1 as GTSNPN and CDR2 as SVGIG (reference sequence). The CDR3 spells CAWSGVEQFF. DNA of the CDR3: TGTGCCTGGAGTGGGGTTGAGCAGTTCTTC.

J is TRBJ2-5 and V is TRBV7-7; D gene ambiguous. The CDR3 spans 13 residues. The V gene's germline CDR1 is SSHAT and CDR2 FNYEAQ (reference sequence). V dropped 5 bases and J dropped 2 bases, with 9 bases sitting between them. Here the CDR3 DNA reads TGTGCCAGCAGCGTAACTGAGCAAGAGACCCAGTACTTC. It encodes CASSVTEQETQYF.

This clone was detected once. This chain links TRBV28 with TRBJ2-1, with D uncertain. The germline V gene encodes CDR1 MDHEN and CDR2 SYDVKM. The V gene lost 3 bases and the J gene lost 7 bases, with 4 bases spanning the gap. This CDR3 is 11 amino acids long. The CDR3 here is CASSFVNEQFF. CDR3 nucleotide sequence: TGTGCCAGCAGTTTTGTGAATGAGCAGTTCTTC.

V usage is TRBV13 and J usage is TRBJ1-2, with 8 bases identical to TRBD1. J gave up 0 bases and V 5 bases, and 5 bases lay outside the gene matches. The CDR3 totals 15 residues. Germline-derived CDR1 and CDR2 are PRHDT and FYEKMQ (reference sequence). The CDR3, as DNA: TGTGCCAGCAGCCCCGGGACAGGAGCTAACTATGGCTACACCTTC. The encoded protein is CASSPGTGANYGYTF. Full variable domain (remainder filled in from reference TRBV13 and TRBJ1-2): AAGVIQSPRHLIKEKRETATLKCYPIPRHDTVYWYQQGPGQDPQFLISFYEKMQSDKGSIPDRFSAQQFSDYHSELNMSSLELGDSALYFCASSPGTGANYGYTFGSGTRLTVV.

V and J are TRBV11-2 and TRBJ2-2, with D perhaps TRBD1 or TRBD2 (6 bases each). Germline-derived CDR1 and CDR2 are SGHAT and FQNNGV. This CDR3 is built from 16 residues. Trimming removed 4 bases at V and 3 bases at J, with 15 bases between. For the CDR3, the DNA is TGTGCCAGCAGCTGGGGGGCCTTTGCGGACACCGGGGAGCTGTTTTTT. Residues: CASSWGAFADTGELFF.

This chain uses TRBV2 with TRBJ2-7; 9 nucleotides line up with TRBD2. V lost 3 bases and J lost 0; bases outside the gene matches: 9. Germline V gene lookup returns CDR1 SNHLY and CDR2 FYNNEI. This CDR3 has 17 amino acids. This chain's CDR3 is CASSDISGSPSSYEQYF. CDR3 nucleotide sequence: TGTGCCAGCAGTGATATTAGCGGGAGCCCTAGCTCCTACGAGCAGTACTTC. The full variable domain, rest sourced from reference TRBV2 and TRBJ2-7, is EPEVTQTPSHQVTQMGQEVILRCVPISNHLYFYWYRQILGQKVEFLVSFYNNEISEKSEIFDDQFSVERPDGSNFTLKIRSTKLEDSAMYFCASSDISGSPSSYEQYFGPGTRLTVT.

The chain is built from TRBV5-6 and TRBJ2-1, with no clear D. Germline CDR1 SGHDT, CDR2 YYEEEE. The V gene lost 0 bases and the J gene lost 6 bases, with 7 bases spanning the gap. CDR3 length: 13 amino acids. The CDR3 sequence: CASSLDSPNEQFF. The DNA of the CDR3 is TGTGCCAGCAGCTTGGACAGCCCCAATGAGCAGTTCTTC.

The rearrangement links TRBV27 to TRBJ1-1, with D perhaps matching TRBD1 (5 bases). V was cut by 3 bases and J by 5 bases, with 10 bases left in between. The length of the CDR3 is 13 residues. Germline V CDR1 and CDR2: MNHEY, SMNVEV (reference sequence). The CDR3 nucleotides are TGTGCCAGCAGTTTTCAGGGCGGGACTGAAGCTTTCTTT. It translates to CASSFQGGTEAFF.

The chain links TRBV23-1 to TRBJ2-5; D ambiguous. The DNA end favors TRBJ2-7, so the J call may be wrong. TRBV23-1 is an ORF, and what it does is uncertain. The CDR3 has 15 amino acids. The CDR3 reads CASSPPALTPYEQYF. The CDR3 region has the DNA TGCGCCAGCAGTCCTCCTGCACTCACCCCCTACGAGCAGTACTTC.

The V gene is TRBV7-8, the J gene TRBJ2-1; TRBD2 agrees at 8 bases. V shed 5 bases, J shed 1 base, and the junction held 13 bases outside the gene matches. The CDR3 runs to 18 residues. CDR1 is SGHVS, CDR2 FQNEAQ, per germline. CDR3 residues: CASSHGIIAGTSYNEQFF. CDR3 DNA sequence: TGTGCCAGCAGCCATGGGATAATAGCGGGAACTTCCTACAATGAGCAGTTCTTC.

V and J are TRBV7-6 and TRBJ2-7, with D perhaps TRBD1 (5 bases). This CDR3 is 20 amino acids long. CDR1 and CDR2 (germline): SGHVS, FNYEAQ. Deletions cut 5 bases from V and 6 bases from J, with 35 bases between. The DNA for the CDR3 is TGTGCCAGCAGCCCGAACCCAACAGGACAAGCCTCATTTGGGCTGGGCGAGCAGTACTTC. Translation gives CASSPNPTGQASFGLGEQYF.

The chain links TRBV5-1 to TRBJ1-1; D is possibly TRBD1 (5 bases). CDR3 length equals 14 residues. Germline V gene data show CDR1 as SGHRS and CDR2 as YFSETQ. V dropped 0 bases and J dropped 3 bases, with 9 bases sitting between them. The CDR3 reads CASSLAAGDTEAFF. CDR3 in DNA: TGCGCCAGCAGCTTGGCCGCGGGGGACACTGAAGCTTTCTTT.

V gene TRBV14 combines with J gene TRBJ1-2, with no clear D. V gave up 3 bases and J gave up 6 bases, with 14 bases separating them. This CDR3 is built from 14 residues. Germline CDR1 is SGHDN and CDR2 is FVKESK. CDR3 coding DNA: TGTGCCAGCAGCCAGTTACTCTCAATCAATGGCTACACCTTC. Translation: CASSQLLSINGYTF.

The gene calls are TRBV19 and TRBJ1-1; 9 bases are a match to TRBD1. Germline values: CDR1 LNHDA, CDR2 SQIVND (reference sequence). The CDR3 covers 15 residues. Trimming at V came to 3 bases and at J to 4 bases, leaving 6 bases not matched to a gene. CDR3 nucleotide sequence: TGTGCCAGTAGTATGTTCGGGACAGGGAGCACTGAAGCTTTCTTT. Protein product: CASSMFGTGSTEAFF. Full variable domain (rest looked up from reference TRBV19 and TRBJ1-1): DGGITQSPKYLFRKEGQNVTLSCEQNLNHDAMYWYRQDPGQGLRLIYYSQIVNDFQKGDIAEGYSVSREKKESFPLTVTSAQKNPTAFYLCASSMFGTGSTEAFFGQGTRLTVV.

This sequence joins TRBV7-2 and TRBJ2-7; 9 nucleotides match TRBD1. V was pared by 5 bases and J by 4 bases, with 6 bases of the junction left unmatched. Germline V gene sequence: CDR1 SGHTA, CDR2 FQGNSA. There are 14 residues in the CDR3. The CDR3 nucleotides are TGTGCCAGCAGCCCCAGGGACAGGGTGTACGAGCAGTACTTC. Protein: CASSPRDRVYEQYF. The full variable domain, in which reference TRBV7-2 and TRBJ2-7 provide the parts outside the CDR3, is GAGVSQSPSNKVTEKGKDVELRCDPISGHTALYWYRQSLGQGLEFLIYFQGNSAPDKSGLPSDRFSAERTGGSVSTLTIQRTQQEDSAVYLCASSPRDRVYEQYFGPGTRLTVT.

V gene TRBV7-9 combines with J gene TRBJ1-1; no definite D call. The CDR3 totals 13 residues. Trimming stripped 5 bases from V and 7 bases from J, with 14 bases between. Germline V gene data show CDR1 as SEHNR and CDR2 as FQNEAQ (reference sequence). The CDR3 sequence is CASSPAGVGEAFF. In DNA form, the CDR3 reads TGTGCCAGCAGCCCGGCCGGGGTCGGTGAAGCTTTCTTT.

The chain recombines TRBV11-2 with TRBJ1-4; 7 bases fit TRBD1. J was trimmed by 2 bases and V by 5 bases; bases with no gene match: 2. The germline gives CDR1 SGHAT, CDR2 FQNNGV. The CDR3 consists of 14 residues. For the CDR3, the DNA is TGTGCCAGCAGCCTGACAGGGACTAATGAAAAACTGTTTTTT. Its protein is CASSLTGTNEKLFF.

This clone was seen only once. The rearrangement uses TRBV4-3 and TRBJ2-1; TRBD2 matches 10 bases. With 5 bases clipped from V and 4 bases from J, the junction kept 5 bases outside the gene matches. The CDR3 is made up of 15 amino acids. Germline CDR1 reads LGHNA; CDR2 reads YSLEER. The CDR3 nucleotides are TGCGCCAGCAGCTGGGCTAGCGGGAGTTACAATGAGCAGTTCTTC. It translates to CASSWASGSYNEQFF.

The chain uses TRBV6-7 and TRBJ1-6, with unresolved D. TRBV6-7 is an ORF, and what it does is uncertain. V lost 0 bases and J lost 0, with 9 bases in between. This CDR3 is built from 17 residues. CDR3 coding DNA: TGTGCCAGCAGTTACTCACCGTTTGCCTCCTATAATTCACCCCTCCACTTT. As protein: CASSYSPFASYNSPLHF.

The genes are TRBV2 and TRBJ2-1; D not certain. Trimming cost V 5 bases and J 8 bases, with 7 bases left between them. There are 11 residues in the CDR3. CDR1 and CDR2 (germline): SNHLY, FYNNEI. CDR3 DNA: TGTGCCAGCAGTCAGACGCATGAGCAGTTCTTC. Translation: CASSQTHEQFF.

The V and J genes are TRBV6-5 and TRBJ2-7; D unresolved. The germline V and J ends were trimmed by 0 bases and 3 bases, with 6 bases remaining between them. CDR3 length: 13 residues. The germline V gene has CDR1 MNHEY and CDR2 SVGAGI. The CDR3 here is CASSYSISYEQYF. CDR3 nucleotide sequence: TGTGCCAGCAGTTACTCGATCAGCTACGAGCAGTACTTC.

This chain uses TRBV11-2 with TRBJ1-4; D is unresolved. Germline V CDR1 and CDR2: SGHAT, FQNNGV. The CDR3 is made up of 12 amino acids. V shed 1 base and J shed 10 bases, with 7 bases lying between them. CDR3 sequence: CASSLADGKLFF. The DNA of the CDR3 is TGTGCCAGCAGCTTAGCGGACGGAAAACTGTTTTTT.